This T cell receptor (beta chain) was identified in a study of naive and memory T cell subsets. TCR cDNA received a 3' ligated oligonucleotide that carried a UMI. Unsorted total RNA, 1 to 1000 ng, was DNase treated before reverse transcription. Ligated cDNA underwent four rounds of PCR with nested alpha and beta constant region primers and SP2. TCRdb analysed the 5' RACE reads with MiXCR anew, one entry per CDR3 protein. The table lists approximately 32,000 distinct CDR3 sequences, 16% of them singletons, with 2% to 3% in the top ten. On this clonotype: Its antigen is unidentified.

The study, taken as a whole, reports: This RNA-based method may be sensitive to activation-related transcript changes.

This clonotype was sampled from a female donor in good health.

The CDR3: CASSYSGDGELFF. As DNA, the CDR3 is TGTGCCAGCAGTTACTCCGGGGATGGGGAGCTGTTTTTT. The chain is built from TRBV6-5 and TRBJ2-2, with a tentative D call TRBD2 (5 bases). The CDR3 covers 13 residues. The V gene's germline CDR1 is MNHEY and CDR2 SVGAGI. V lost 0 bases to trimming and J lost 8 bases, with 7 bases between them.